The entry below gives a single TCR beta chain sequence along with its context. The source of the sample is a study of sequential checkpoint blockade in melanoma. For the study at large: Patients were randomized 1:1 to nivolumab-then-ipilimumab or ipilimumab-then-nivolumab first-line. Each arm's sequence ended with maintenance nivolumab.

Produced via immunoSEQ multiplex PCR; TCRdb's table is partial and in-frame only. The sample contains some 16,000 clones, approximately 93% of which appear only once. Treatment described: randomized to nivolumab then ipilimumab (arm A) or the reverse (arm B). Patients had received no earlier DNA-damaging chemotherapy. Live CD3+CD8+ CD19− CD56− cells were sorted from PBMCs. Trimming pared 2 bases from V and 0 bases from J, leaving 11 bases between. Germline assignment: CDR1 MGHDK and CDR2 SYGVNS. This CDR3 is built from 15 residues. This rearrangement joins TRBV25-1 to TRBJ2-7; D is unclear. The receptor comes from a human donor with melanoma. Source: CD8+ T cells sorted from blood (inferred from file names), taken from a patient given nivolumab and ipilimumab in sequence. In DNA form, the CDR3 reads TGTGCCAGCAGTGAAGGAGTCCTCTCCTCCTACGAGCAGTACTTC. Encoded protein: CASSEGVLSSYEQYF.